In this sample, the clone carrying this TCR beta chain turned up a few times. Its antigen is still unknown. Expressed TCRB transcripts were sequenced because the isolated RNA had all been reverse transcribed beforehand. Method: immunoSEQ multiplex PCR; TCRdb's copy keeps in-frame clones and lacks some. This table has about 240,000 clones, roughly 13% appearing once. Central memory, naive, regulatory and stem cell-like memory CD4+ cells were sorted by CD45RO/CCR7/CD25/CD127/CD95/CD27. This record belongs to a study of beta chain features in type 1 diabetes. Looking at the study overall: Analysis included over 100,000,000 sorted cells drawn from all samples. The study's findings and limits: HLA influence on TCRB rearrangement stayed unresolved here. The study found fewer insertions and more deletions at VDJ junctions in type 1 diabetes patients. Among all four CD4+ subsets, Type 1 diabetes patients had TCRB CDR3s that were moderately but significantly shorter.

The J segment lost 3 bases and the V segment lost 3 bases, leaving 6 bases of the junction unmatched. Germline lookup yields CDR1 SNHLY and CDR2 FYNNEI. The CDR3 runs to 15 residues. The V gene is TRBV2, the J gene TRBJ2-3; 7 bases fit TRBD2. The source material was naive CD4+ T cells from blood. This sequence originates from a man aged 25 to 40 with type 1 diabetes. CDR3 amino acids: CASSDEGRGTDTQYF. As DNA, the CDR3 is TGTGCCAGCAGTGATGAGGGGAGGGGAACAGATACGCAGTATTTT.